The 26 T cell receptor beta chains in this list originate from one sample, sequenced in a study of cytomegalovirus exposure and HLA in healthy donors (dated by TCRdb to about 2017). To prepare the library, the immunoSEQ multiplex PCR assay was applied. For the multiplex PCR, a mixture combining 60 forward primers for TCR Vbeta segments and 13 reverse primers for TCR Jbeta segments was used. Held by TCRdb, this immuneACCESS table contains in-frame sequences only and omits some clones. Under half of the omission traces to an unresolved V gene where checked; the cause of the rest is unknown. This sample gives around 140,000 clones in total; over 70% of them show up just once. Together, the top ten hold roughly 1.5% of the sample. Sequenced: PBMCs. The source of these receptors is a woman between 18 and 29 years old in good health and CMV-seronegative.

The genes are TRBV30 and TRBJ1-5, with 8 positions matching TRBD1. The CDR3 loop spans 15 amino acids. J gave up 2 bases and V 2 bases, and 5 bases lay outside the gene matches. Looked up from germline, CDR1 is GTSNPN and CDR2 is SVGIG (reference sequence). This CDR3 is CAWSQGAYGNQPQHF. The CDR3, as DNA: TGTGCCTGGAGTCAGGGGGCTTACGGCAATCAGCCCCAGCATTTT.

This chain links TRBV6-5 with TRBJ1-1; weak D call: TRBD1 (6 bases). This CDR3 has 16 residues. The V and J ends lost 2 bases and 5 bases respectively, with 18 bases between them. The germline V gene encodes CDR1 MNHEY and CDR2 SVGAGI. CDR3 coding DNA: TGTGCCAGCAGTTACGATCCGTACAGGGAACGTACTGAAGCTTTCTTT. Its translation is CASSYDPYRERTEAFF.

The chain has TRBV5-1 and TRBJ2-3; 12 positions match TRBD2. With V trimmed by 2 bases and J by 6 bases, 10 bases remained unmatched. The CDR3 covers 17 residues. CDR1 and CDR2 (germline): SGHRS, YFSETQ. The CDR3 region has the DNA TGCGCCAGCAGCTTACGGACTAGCGGGATTACCGTGGATACGCAGTATTTT. It is translated as CASSLRTSGITVDTQYF.

The rearrangement joins TRBV30 to TRBJ2-7; TRBD2 might be the D (6 bases). This CDR3 is built from 13 residues. Deletions cut 5 bases from V and 9 bases from J, with 20 bases between. Germline V gene lookup returns CDR1 GTSNPN and CDR2 SVGIG (reference sequence). The CDR3 DNA is TGTGCCTGGGCCAAGGGACTCCGCGGCGGGCAGTACTTC. Encoded protein: CAWAKGLRGGQYF.

CDR3 sequence reads: CASRDRGDQPQHF. Here the CDR3 DNA reads TGTGCCAGCCGGGACAGGGGTGATCAGCCCCAGCATTTT. This chain links TRBV19 with TRBJ1-5; 10 bases align to TRBD1. This CDR3 spans 13 amino acids. Per germline, CDR1 LNHDA and CDR2 SQIVND (reference sequence). V shed 9 bases, J shed 5 bases, and the junction held 4 bases outside the gene matches.

This clone has more than one count but fewer than ten. The chain uses TRBV28 and TRBJ1-2; the match to TRBD1 covers 7 bases. Germline trimming cut 4 bases from V and 8 bases from J; bases unmatched to any gene: 4. The CDR3 extends over 12 amino acids. Germline CDR1 MDHEN, CDR2 SYDVKM. DNA for the CDR3: TGTGCCAGCAGTTCTTTCAGGGGGGGCTACACCTTC. It translates to CASSSFRGGYTF.

CDR3 sequence: CASSLATLNTEAFF. The CDR3 region has the DNA TGTGCCAGCAGCCTAGCTACTTTGAACACTGAAGCTTTCTTT. The chain carries TRBV25-1 and TRBJ1-1; D not certain. Germline V gene data show CDR1 as MGHDK and CDR2 as SYGVNS. The CDR3 contains 14 residues. Trimming took off 6 bases at V and 0 bases at J, with 11 bases between the two ends.

This chain links TRBV6-1 with TRBJ2-4; D is unclear. Trimming left V 2 bases short and J 6 bases short, with 8 bases between. In germline, CDR1 is MNHNS, CDR2 SASEGT. The CDR3 spans 13 residues. CDR3 DNA sequence: TGTGCCAGCAGTGAAAATGGTAGAAACATTCAGTACTTC. It yields the protein CASSENGRNIQYF.

J is TRBJ1-4 and V is TRBV30, with D hard to call. This CDR3 comprises 15 residues. V lost 1 base to trimming and J lost 7 bases, with 16 bases between them. Germline V CDR1 and CDR2: GTSNPN, SVGIG (reference sequence). CDR3 in amino acids: CAWSDWTGVGEKLFF. The CDR3 bases are TGTGCCTGGAGTGACTGGACTGGAGTTGGTGAAAAACTGTTTTTT. Full variable domain (outside the CDR3, taken from reference TRBV30 and TRBJ1-4): SQTIHQWPATLVQPVGSPLSLECTVEGTSNPNLYWYRQAAGRGLQLLFYSVGIGQISSEVPQNLSASRPQDRQFILSSKKLLLSDSGFYLCAWSDWTGVGEKLFFGSGTQLSVL.

The genes are TRBV2 and TRBJ1-1; 7 bases are a match to TRBD1. From germline, CDR1 is SNHLY and CDR2 FYNNEI. CDR3 length equals 14 residues. J lost 4 bases, V lost 8 bases, and 10 bases had no gene match. For the CDR3, the DNA is TGTGCCAGCGGAACGACAGGGTTAGGCACTGAAGCTTTCTTT. Residues: CASGTTGLGTEAFF.

The chain carries TRBV21-1 and TRBJ2-3; the table's D call TRBD2 went unverified against the DNA. TRBV21-1 is flagged as a pseudogene. The CDR3 runs 16 residues. The CDR3 DNA reads as TGTGCCAGCAGCAAAGGAGCGGGTACTAGCACAGATACGCAGTATTTT. This sequence encodes CASSKGAGTSTDTQYF.

This sequence joins TRBV29-1 and TRBJ2-5; 13 nucleotides line up with TRBD2. Germline V CDR1 and CDR2: SQVTM, ANQGSEA. The trim removed 4 bases at V and 3 bases at J, leaving 2 bases unmatched. The CDR3 consists of 14 residues. The CDR3 here is CSVAGTSGEETQYF. Written as DNA, the CDR3 is TGCAGCGTTGCCGGGACTAGCGGGGAAGAGACCCAGTACTTC.

This chain links TRBV7-9 with TRBJ2-3; perhaps TRBD2 as D (6 bases). V dropped 1 base and J dropped 0 bases, with 14 bases sitting between them. The length of the CDR3 is 17 residues. Germline CDR1 is SEHNR and CDR2 is FQNEAQ (reference sequence). In DNA form, the CDR3 reads TGTGCCAGCAGCTTAGGGAGTCTAGCGCCTAGCACAGATACGCAGTATTTT. Its translation: CASSLGSLAPSTDTQYF. The whole variable domain, filled in from reference TRBV7-9 and TRBJ2-3, reads DTGVSQNPRHKITKRGQNVTFRCDPISEHNRLYWYRQTLGQGPEFLTYFQNEAQLEKSRLLSDRFSAERPKGSFSTLEIQRTEQGDSAMYLCASSLGSLAPSTDTQYFGPGTRLTVL.

The V gene is TRBV7-6, the J gene TRBJ2-7; 7 bases are shared with TRBD2. The V gene end was trimmed by 4 bases and the J gene end by 5 bases; junction bases not matched to a gene: 20. The CDR3 length is 18 residues. The germline CDR1 and CDR2 sequences are SGHVS and FNYEAQ. The CDR3 coding sequence is TGTGCCAGCAGCTCCCTCGGCCTTTCCGGCGGGAGCCCCCACGAGCAGTACTTC. Its translation is CASSSLGLSGGSPHEQYF. The full variable domain, in which reference TRBV7-6 and TRBJ2-7 provide the parts outside the CDR3, is GAGVSQSPRYKVTKRGQDVALRCDPISGHVSLYWYRQALGQGPEFLTYFNYEAQQDKSGLPNDRFSAERPEGSISTLTIQRTEQRDSAMYRCASSSLGLSGGSPHEQYFGPGTRLTVT.

This clone was recorded a few times. This chain's CDR3 is CATRQGNTEAFF. The DNA of the CDR3 is TGTGCCACCCGACAGGGGAACACTGAAGCTTTCTTT. V gene TRBV27 combines with J gene TRBJ1-1; 7 bases are a match to TRBD1. Germline V lookup: CDR1 MNHEY, CDR2 SMNVEV (reference sequence). The junction had 3 bases not matched to a gene; V was cut back by 10 bases and J by 1 base. The CDR3 extends over 12 amino acids.

This chain uses TRBV5-1 with TRBJ1-2; D uncertain. The CDR3 consists of 12 residues. Germline V CDR1 and CDR2: SGHRS, YFSETQ. V shed 0 bases and J shed 8 bases, with 8 bases lying between them. The CDR3 loop reads CASSLAGWGYTF. CDR3 sequence (DNA): TGCGCCAGCAGCTTGGCCGGTTGGGGCTACACCTTC.

This clone appeared a few times. The CDR3 sequence: CASSNRDSLYQPQHF. Written as DNA, the CDR3 is TGTGCCAGCAGCAATAGAGACAGCCTTTATCAGCCCCAGCATTTT. This chain links TRBV21-1 with TRBJ1-5; TRBD1, the D gene given by the table, was not confirmed from the DNA. TRBV21-1 is a listed pseudogene. The CDR3 consists of 15 residues.

The genes are TRBV21-1 and TRBJ1-1; the DNA was not compared with TRBD1, the D call given in the table. TRBV21-1 is assigned pseudogene status. This CDR3 is built from 16 residues. CDR3 coding DNA: TGTGCCAGCAGCAATAGGGACAGGGTTGGGGGAACTGAAGCTTTCTTT. Translation gives CASSNRDRVGGTEAFF.

The chain combines TRBV10-3 with TRBJ1-5; 9 nucleotides align to TRBD1. This CDR3 is 15 amino acids long. Trimming took 5 bases from V and 5 from J; bases not matched to a gene: 7. CDR1 and CDR2 (germline): ENHRY, SYGVKD. CDR3 region: CAISSGTGKDQPQHF. CDR3 DNA sequence: TGTGCCATCAGTTCCGGGACAGGGAAGGATCAGCCCCAGCATTTT.

The rearrangement links TRBV5-1 to TRBJ2-2; D remains unclear. CDR1 is SGHRS, CDR2 YFSETQ, per germline. The CDR3 runs to 13 residues. V gave up 7 bases and J gave up 1 base, with 8 bases separating them. CDR3 DNA: TGCGCCAGCTGTCCAGGGAACACCGGGGAGCTGTTTTTT. Its protein is CASCPGNTGELFF.

V is TRBV29-1 and J is TRBJ2-3; 9 nucleotides match TRBD2. Germline loops: CDR1 SQVTM, CDR2 ANQGSEA. This CDR3 comprises 14 residues. V was clipped by 3 bases and J by 4 bases; unmatched bases: 5. In DNA form, the CDR3 reads TGCAGCGTTGACGTAGCGGGAGTCGCAGATACGCAGTATTTT. Protein sequence: CSVDVAGVADTQYF.

The CDR3 region is CAWRRGSSYNEQFF. The CDR3 DNA reads as TGTGCCTGGAGAAGAGGCAGCTCCTACAATGAGCAGTTCTTC. The chain joins TRBV30 to TRBJ2-1; D gene uncertain. Germline-derived CDR1 and CDR2 are GTSNPN and SVGIG (reference sequence). This CDR3 spans 14 amino acids. V lost 3 bases and J 0 bases, leaving 9 bases between the germline ends.

The rearrangement links TRBV5-1 to TRBJ2-7; TRBD2 might be the D (6 bases). There are 12 residues in the CDR3. Per the germline V gene, CDR1 is SGHRS and CDR2 is YFSETQ. V dropped 4 bases and J dropped 6 bases, with 11 bases sitting between them. Here the CDR3 DNA reads TGCGCCAGCAGCCCGGGAGCCTCCGAGCAGTACTTC. Its protein product is CASSPGASEQYF.

The V call is TRBV5-1, the J call TRBJ2-5; the match to TRBD2 covers 8 bases. Germline CDR1 reads SGHRS; CDR2 reads YFSETQ. There are 15 residues in the CDR3. The V gene end was trimmed by 4 bases and the J gene end by 5 bases; junction bases not matched to a gene: 10. CDR3 sequence reads: CASSPGTRNRETQYF. Here the CDR3 DNA reads TGCGCCAGCAGCCCCGGGACTAGAAATAGGGAGACCCAGTACTTC.

The rearrangement joins TRBV6-5 to TRBJ1-5; maybe TRBD1 (5 bases). The CDR3 has 14 amino acids. V was shortened by 2 bases and J by 5 bases, with 10 bases between the two germline ends. From germline, CDR1 is MNHEY and CDR2 SVGAGI. CDR3 region: CASSYGQGYQPQHF. The CDR3 DNA reads TGTGCCAGCAGTTACGGGCAGGGCTATCAGCCCCAGCATTTT.

The count of this clone is one. The chain recombines TRBV18 with TRBJ2-1, with 8 bases aligning to TRBD1. In germline, CDR1 is KGHSH, CDR2 LQKENI. The V gene end was trimmed by 2 bases and the J gene end by 9 bases; junction bases not matched to a gene: 3. The CDR3 covers 13 residues. CDR3 coding DNA: TGTGCCAGCTCACCAAGGACAGGGAGTGAGCAGTTCTTC. It is translated as CASSPRTGSEQFF.